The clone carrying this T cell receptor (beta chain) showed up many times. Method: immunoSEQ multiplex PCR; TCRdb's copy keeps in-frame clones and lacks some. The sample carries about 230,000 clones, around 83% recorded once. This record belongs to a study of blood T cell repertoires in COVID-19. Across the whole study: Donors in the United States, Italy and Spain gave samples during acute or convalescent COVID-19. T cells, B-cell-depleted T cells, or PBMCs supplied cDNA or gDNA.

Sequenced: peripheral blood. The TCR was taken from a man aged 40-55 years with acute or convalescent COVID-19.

CDR3 amino acids: CASSPRQGRVDGYTF. Written as DNA, the CDR3 is TGCGCCAGCAGTCCCCGACAGGGGAGGGTGGATGGCTACACCTTC. The chain joins TRBV10-2 to TRBJ1-2; 8 bases line up with TRBD1. The CDR3 covers 15 residues. In germline, CDR1 is WSHSY, CDR2 SAAADI. V shed 5 bases and J 6 bases; nucleotides not matched to a gene: 11.